These 20 T cell receptor beta chains came from one sample sequenced in a study of T cells in Graves' hyperthyroidism and ophthalmopathy. The CDR3 regions of TCR beta were amplified from RNA transcripts. The HTBI primer set served for first-round RT-PCR of the TCR CDR3. TCRdb reanalysed the multiplex PCR reads using MiXCR and keeps one entry per CDR3 protein. The sample lists 380,000 or so distinct CDR3 sequences, about a fifth seen once, with 3.7% in the top ten. Sequences were obtained from blood. Receptor source: a woman between 18 and 30 years old with Graves' hyperthyroidism.

The rearrangement links TRBV6-1 to TRBJ2-5; D is uncertain. V was pared by 6 bases and J by 0 bases, with 5 bases between. The CDR3 contains 12 residues. CDR1 is MNHNS and CDR2 is SASEGT in the germline V gene. In DNA form, the CDR3 reads TGTGCCAGCAGACGGAACCAAGAGACCCAGTACTTC. It encodes CASRRNQETQYF.

This clonotype was picked up many times. The chain couples TRBV6-1 to TRBJ1-1; 8 nucleotides agree with TRBD1. CDR3 size: 14 residues. V trimming: 9 bases; J trimming: 1 base; junction bases outside the gene matches: 7. Germline assignment: CDR1 MNHNS and CDR2 SASEGT. CDR3 sequence (DNA): TGTGCCAGTACTACAGGGGGTGAGAACACTGAAGCTTTCTTT. Translation: CASTTGGENTEAFF.

This clonotype was seen repeatedly, ten times or more. V usage is TRBV5-5 and J usage is TRBJ1-5; D is uncertain. This CDR3 comprises 15 residues. Germline V gives CDR1 SGHKS, CDR2 YYEKEE (reference sequence). The ends were cut back, 1 base at V and 0 bases at J, with 8 bases in the middle. The DNA of the CDR3 is TGTGCCAGCAGCTTGTGGGGAGATAGCAATCAGCCCCAGCATTTT. This encodes CASSLWGDSNQPQHF.

The sample holds many counts of this clonotype. This CDR3 is CASSLSMETQYF. Written as DNA, the CDR3 is TGTGCCAGCAGCTTGTCGATGGAGACCCAGTACTTC. The chain carries TRBV5-5 and TRBJ2-5; unclear D gene. With 1 base removed from V and 5 bases from J, the gap between germline ends came to 6 bases. The germline V gene has CDR1 SGHKS and CDR2 YYEKEE (reference sequence). The CDR3 is 12 amino acids.

There are a few counts of this clonotype. The rearrangement uses TRBV3-1 and TRBJ1-2; 7 bases line up with TRBD1. Germline CDR1 and CDR2: LGHDT and YNNKEL (reference sequence). The V gene end was trimmed by 3 bases and the J gene end by 4 bases; junction bases not matched to a gene: 8. The CDR3 is made up of 15 amino acids. The DNA of the CDR3 is TGTGCCAGCAGCCAGAGCGACAGGGTGGGCTATGGCTACACCTTC. Its translation: CASSQSDRVGYGYTF.

The J gene is TRBJ1-1, the V gene TRBV6-4, with a possible D match to TRBD1 (6 bases). The CDR3 has 13 amino acids. Trimming shortened V by 3 bases and J by 5 bases, and 10 bases separated the two germline ends. Germline V gene data show CDR1 as MRHNA and CDR2 as SNTAGT. The CDR3 is CASSETGMTEAFF. The CDR3 nucleotides are TGTGCCAGCAGTGAAACAGGGATGACTGAAGCTTTCTTT.

The chain has TRBV15 and TRBJ2-5; D is unclear. CDR3 size: 15 residues. CDR1 and CDR2 from the germline V gene are LNHNV and YYDKDF (reference sequence). Trimming shortened V by 0 bases and J by 3 bases, and 11 bases separated the two germline ends. CDR3 bases: TGTGCCACCAGCAGAGATGGTCGGGTAGAAGAGACCCAGTACTTC. This sequence encodes CATSRDGRVEETQYF.

This clonotype was detected ten times or more. V and J are TRBV20-1 and TRBJ2-5, with D unresolved. The germline gives CDR1 DFQATT, CDR2 SNEGSKA (reference sequence). The CDR3 has 14 residues. The V end was cut by 1 base, the J end by 7 bases, with 16 bases between. The CDR3 sequence is CSARGRTSAGTQYF. The CDR3 coding sequence is TGCAGTGCTAGAGGAAGGACCTCAGCTGGGACCCAGTACTTC.

Ten or more counts support this clonotype. The gene calls are TRBV6-5 and TRBJ2-7, with D tentatively TRBD1 (5 bases). Per germline, CDR1 MNHEY and CDR2 SVGAGI. The ends were cut back, 2 bases at V and 7 bases at J, with 6 bases in the middle. This CDR3 is built from 11 residues. The CDR3 nucleotides are TGTGCCAGCAGTTACGGGGCAGAGCAGTACTTC. Translated, it gives CASSYGAEQYF.

This chain uses TRBV27 with TRBJ2-2, with D perhaps matching TRBD2 (6 bases). Trimming removed 0 bases from V and 7 bases from J, with 18 bases in between. CDR1 and CDR2 from the germline V gene are MNHEY and SMNVEV (reference sequence). This CDR3 spans 17 amino acids. The CDR3 coding sequence is TGTGCCAGCAGTTTATCGATACGGGCGGGGTGGGACGGGGAGCTGTTTTTT. It specifies CASSLSIRAGWDGELFF.

The rearrangement joins TRBV20-1 to TRBJ2-5, with TRBD2 matching over 10 bases. J lost 4 bases, V lost 3 bases, and 5 bases had no gene match. Germline V gene data show CDR1 as DFQATT and CDR2 as SNEGSKA (reference sequence). This CDR3 is built from 14 residues. The CDR3 DNA follows: TGCAGTGCTAGGCTAGCGGGAGCTTCAGAGACCCAGTACTTC. Protein product: CSARLAGASETQYF.

Note on this clonotype: The junction differs from germline at one of its ends, possibly a read error. The chain employs TRBV14 and TRBJ2-2; weak D call: TRBD2 (5 bases). Germline assignment: CDR1 SGHDN and CDR2 FVKESK. The CDR3 is 16 residues long. CDR3 sequence (DNA): TGTGCCAGCAGCCTTTCTCGGGCCCTATTCACCGGGGAGCTGTGTTTT. Translation: CASSLSRALFTGELCF.

As concerns this clonotype: A much larger clone lies a single base off, so this may be a read error. This chain connects TRBV12-3 or TRBV12-4 to TRBJ2-5; D possibly corresponds to TRBD2 (5 bases). The CDR3 extends over 12 amino acids. The DNA of the CDR3 is TGTGCCGGCAGTCCACAGCGGGAGACCCAGTACTTC. It encodes CAGSPQRETQYF.

This clonotype was counted ten times or more. The rearrangement joins TRBV12-3 or TRBV12-4 to TRBJ1-5, with D possibly being TRBD1 (5 bases). The germline V and J ends were trimmed by 3 bases and 4 bases, with 13 bases remaining between them. The CDR3 contains 15 residues. The CDR3 sequence is CASSFRRQSNQPQHF. The CDR3 coding sequence is TGTGCCAGCAGTTTCCGCCGACAGAGTAATCAGCCCCAGCATTTT.

V usage is TRBV6-2 or TRBV6-3 and J usage is TRBJ1-5; a possible D gene is TRBD1 (5 bases). Germline-derived CDR1 and CDR2 are MNHEY and SVGEGT. The CDR3 is made up of 20 amino acids. V gave up 5 bases and J gave up 0 bases, with 26 bases separating them. In nucleotides, the CDR3 is TGTGCCAGCAGTACCCCCCGCTGGGATGCGGCGGGGCGTAGCAATCAGCCCCAGCATTTT. Its translation: CASSTPRWDAAGRSNQPQHF.

This clonotype was detected ten times or more. The chain employs TRBV6-1 and TRBJ2-7; 8 bases agree with TRBD2. The CDR3 has 19 amino acids. Germline V lookup: CDR1 MNHNS, CDR2 SASEGT. The J segment lost 1 base and the V segment lost 0 bases, leaving 14 bases of the junction unmatched. CDR3 loop: CASSEAGTRGFTGSYEQYF. In nucleotides, the CDR3 is TGTGCCAGCAGTGAAGCCGGGACTAGGGGCTTTACGGGATCCTACGAGCAGTACTTC.

This clonotype was seen ten or more times. The genes are TRBV27 and TRBJ1-2; 7 bases are a match to TRBD1. The V and J ends lost 5 bases and 4 bases, in that order; junction bases with no gene match: 10. CDR3 length: 15 residues. Germline assignment: CDR1 MNHEY and CDR2 SMNVEV (reference sequence). CDR3 in DNA: TGTGCCAGCAGTCCTTCGACAGGGAGGCCCTATGGCTACACCTTC. It yields the protein CASSPSTGRPYGYTF.

The V gene is TRBV20-1, the J gene TRBJ2-7; D may be TRBD1 or TRBD2 (6 bases each). V dropped 1 base and J dropped 6 bases, with 13 bases sitting between them. Germline-derived CDR1 and CDR2 are DFQATT and SNEGSKA (reference sequence). This CDR3 spans 13 amino acids. The CDR3 DNA reads as TGCAGTGCTAGAGGGGGGGCCCAGGGCGAGCAGTACTTC. Protein sequence: CSARGGAQGEQYF.

This clonotype was seen repeatedly, ten times or more. The rearrangement joins TRBV6-2 or TRBV6-3 to TRBJ1-5; D is undetermined. Per germline, CDR1 MNHEY and CDR2 SVGEGT. V dropped 7 bases and J dropped 2 bases, with 6 bases sitting between them. This CDR3 is built from 12 residues. The chain's CDR3 is CASKTGNQPQHF. The CDR3 region has the DNA TGTGCCAGCAAAACAGGCAATCAGCCCCAGCATTTT.

This clonotype showed up just a few times. This chain links TRBV11-2 with TRBJ2-2; 7 bases are shared with TRBD2. Germline CDR1 SGHAT, CDR2 FQNNGV. V shed 5 bases and J 1 base; nucleotides not matched to a gene: 7. This CDR3 is built from 16 residues. For the CDR3, the DNA is TGTGCCAGCAGCCCACGACTAGCTTTGAACACCGGGGAGCTGTTTTTT. Its protein is CASSPRLALNTGELFF. Combining the CDR3 with reference TRBV11-2 and TRBJ2-2 gives the whole variable domain EAGVAQSPRYKIIEKRQSVAFWCNPISGHATLYWYQQILGQGPKLLIQFQNNGVVDDSQLPKDRFSAERLKGVDSTLKIQPAKLEDSAVYLCASSPRLALNTGELFFGEGSRLTVL.